The next 2 T cell receptor beta chains were all read from a single sample in a study of T cell responses to AZD1222 COVID-19 vaccine. TCRdb keeps only in-frame clones here, not all; method: immunoSEQ multiplex PCR. The sample records fewer than 200,000 clones, about 90% being singletons. The sample in question was peripheral blood, obtained 28 days after the second AZD1222 dose. The source is an adult who received the AZD1222 COVID-19 vaccine.

This clone was seen more than once but under ten times. The chain has TRBV5-1 and TRBJ2-7; D ambiguous. CDR3 length equals 15 residues. Germline-derived CDR1 and CDR2 are SGHRS and YFSETQ. Trimming took off 0 bases at V and 0 bases at J, with 10 bases between the two ends. CDR3 region: CASSLGHPNSYEQYF. The CDR3 DNA reads TGCGCCAGCAGCTTGGGACACCCGAACTCCTACGAGCAGTACTTC.

Of note for this clone: Within the sample, other DNA sequences also encode this same CDR3. The chain carries TRBV6-5 and TRBJ1-2, with D unresolved. In germline, CDR1 is MNHEY, CDR2 SVGAGI. Trimming cost V 0 bases and J 0 bases, with 5 bases left between them. There are 14 residues in the CDR3. The CDR3 DNA is TGTGCCAGCAGTTACTCCAGGTCTAACTATGGCTACACCTTC. Amino acid sequence: CASSYSRSNYGYTF.